The 8 T cell receptor beta chains in this list originate from one sample, sequenced in a study of T cells in tuberculosis. TCRdb's table, derived via immunoSEQ multiplex PCR, lists solely in-frame clones and lacks some. This table has fewer than 55,000 clones, roughly 96% appearing once. The sequenced material came from PBMCs. The receptors were sampled from a donor aged 5-35 years with latent tuberculosis or without tuberculosis infection.

The CDR3, as DNA: TGTGCCTGGAGTGTAAGGGGGATCGGTGAAGCTTTCTTT. It translates to CAWSVRGIGEAFF. The rearrangement joins TRBV30 to TRBJ1-1, with D tentatively TRBD1 (6 bases). There are 13 residues in the CDR3. Germline CDR1 reads GTSNPN; CDR2 reads SVGIG (reference sequence). V was pared by 0 bases and J by 7 bases, with 12 bases between.

The V call is TRBV19, the J call TRBJ1-1, with D perhaps matching TRBD1 (5 bases). Trimming took 1 base from V and 0 from J, leaving 15 bases between them. Germline V gives CDR1 LNHDA, CDR2 SQIVND (reference sequence). This CDR3 has 17 residues. In DNA, the CDR3 is TGTGCCAGTAGTATAGGGGCAGGGCGTTTCATGAACACTGAAGCTTTCTTT. Translation gives CASSIGAGRFMNTEAFF.

The chain carries TRBV10-3 and TRBJ2-1, with 11 bases matching TRBD2. Germline CDR1 and CDR2: ENHRY and SYGVKD. The length of the CDR3 is 15 residues. The J segment lost 7 bases and the V segment lost 5 bases, leaving 7 bases of the junction unmatched. CDR3 nucleotide sequence: TGTGCCATCAGTACCGGGACTAGCGGCATTAATGAGCAGTTCTTC. This encodes CAISTGTSGINEQFF.

V usage is TRBV10-3 and J usage is TRBJ2-2; D gene ambiguous. CDR3 length: 13 amino acids. Germline-derived CDR1 and CDR2 are ENHRY and SYGVKD. V lost 1 base and J 7 bases, leaving 7 bases between the germline ends. CDR3 bases: TGTGCCATCAGTGAGTTGTCCCACGGGGAGCTGTTTTTT. Amino acids: CAISELSHGELFF.

The V and J genes are TRBV7-7 and TRBJ2-1; 10 bases are a match to TRBD2. Germline assignment: CDR1 SSHAT and CDR2 FNYEAQ (reference sequence). J lost 7 bases, V lost 5 bases, and 8 bases had no gene match. The CDR3 runs to 15 residues. CDR3 nucleotide sequence: TGTGCCAGCAGCGCGGGACTAGCGAATGATAATGAGCAGTTCTTC. Residues: CASSAGLANDNEQFF. The variable domain in full, with the rest retrieved from reference TRBV7-7 and TRBJ2-1, is GAGVSQSPRYKVTKRGQDVTLRCDPISSHATLYWYQQALGQGPEFLTYFNYEAQPDKSGLPSDRFSAERPEGSISTLTIQRTEQRDSAMYRCASSAGLANDNEQFFGPGTRLTVL.

The V gene is TRBV4-2, the J gene TRBJ1-2, with a tentative D call TRBD1 (6 bases). Germline CDR1 is LGHNA and CDR2 is YNFKEQ. V lost 3 bases to trimming and J lost 2 bases, with 13 bases between them. This CDR3 contains 15 residues. CDR3 sequence: CASSQGRGANYGYTF. DNA for the CDR3: TGTGCCAGCAGCCAGGGACGGGGGGCAAACTATGGCTACACCTTC.

J is TRBJ2-7 and V is TRBV15; possibly TRBD2 for D (5 bases). V was trimmed by 1 base and J by 3 bases, leaving 10 bases between them. The CDR3 runs to 14 residues. The germline V gene encodes CDR1 LNHNV and CDR2 YYDKDF (reference sequence). Here the CDR3 DNA reads TGTGCCACCAGCAGAGGGAAGGGAGACTACGAGCAGTACTTC. Protein sequence: CATSRGKGDYEQYF.

This chain links TRBV19 with TRBJ1-6; TRBD1 matches at 7 bases. The CDR3 is 15 residues long. V was pared by 0 bases and J by 7 bases, with 3 bases of the junction left unmatched. Germline V gene lookup returns CDR1 LNHDA and CDR2 SQIVND (reference sequence). CDR3 coding DNA: TGTGCCAGTAGTATAGATGGGGACAGAAATTCACCCCTCCACTTT. Protein: CASSIDGDRNSPLHF. The variable domain in full, completed from reference TRBV19 and TRBJ1-6, reads DGGITQSPKYLFRKEGQNVTLSCEQNLNHDAMYWYRQDPGQGLRLIYYSQIVNDFQKGDIAEGYSVSREKKESFPLTVTSAQKNPTAFYLCASSIDGDRNSPLHFGNGTRLTVT.